Only a few counts were recorded for the clone carrying this TCR beta chain. The antigen remains unidentified. A CD45RO/CCR7/CD25/CD127/CD95/CD27 panel sorted naive, central memory, regulatory and stem cell-like memory CD4+ cells. Once sorted, every population was more than 98% pure. With 6 bases clipped from V and 5 bases from J, the junction kept 12 bases outside the gene matches. Germline V CDR1 and CDR2: MDHEN, SYDVKM. There are 16 residues in the CDR3. The data were obtained in a study of beta chain features in type 1 diabetes. General observations from the study: Among all four CD4+ subsets, Type 1 diabetes patients had TCRB CDR3s that were moderately but significantly shorter.

The authors reverse transcribed all of the isolated RNA, so sequencing captured expressed TCRB transcripts. Sequencing was performed with immunoSEQ multiplex PCR; in TCRdb, only in-frame clones are kept and a portion is missing. The sample has hundreds of thousands of clones, roughly a sixth seen once. The J gene is TRBJ1-1, the V gene TRBV28; 10 bases match TRBD1. The TCR was taken from a man aged 18 to 29 in good health. Input material: naive CD4+ T cells from blood. This CDR3 reads CASSRPGTGDVTEAFF. For the CDR3, the DNA is TGTGCCAGCAGCCGTCCCGGGACAGGGGACGTTACTGAAGCTTTCTTT.